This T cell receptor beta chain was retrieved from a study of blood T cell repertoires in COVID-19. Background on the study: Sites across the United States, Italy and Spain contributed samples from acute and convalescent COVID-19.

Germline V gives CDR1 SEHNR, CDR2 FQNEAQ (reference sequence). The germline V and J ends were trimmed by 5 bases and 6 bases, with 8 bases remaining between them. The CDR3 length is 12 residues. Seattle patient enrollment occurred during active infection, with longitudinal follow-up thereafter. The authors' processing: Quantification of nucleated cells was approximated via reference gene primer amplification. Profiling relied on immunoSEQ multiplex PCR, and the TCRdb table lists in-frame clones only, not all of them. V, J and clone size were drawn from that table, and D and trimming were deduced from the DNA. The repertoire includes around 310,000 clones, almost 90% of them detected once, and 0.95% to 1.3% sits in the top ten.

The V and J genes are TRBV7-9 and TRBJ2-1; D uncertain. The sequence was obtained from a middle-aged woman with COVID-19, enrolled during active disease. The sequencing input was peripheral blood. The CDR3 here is CASSHRLNEQFF. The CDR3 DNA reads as TGTGCCAGCAGCCACCGACTCAATGAGCAGTTCTTC.